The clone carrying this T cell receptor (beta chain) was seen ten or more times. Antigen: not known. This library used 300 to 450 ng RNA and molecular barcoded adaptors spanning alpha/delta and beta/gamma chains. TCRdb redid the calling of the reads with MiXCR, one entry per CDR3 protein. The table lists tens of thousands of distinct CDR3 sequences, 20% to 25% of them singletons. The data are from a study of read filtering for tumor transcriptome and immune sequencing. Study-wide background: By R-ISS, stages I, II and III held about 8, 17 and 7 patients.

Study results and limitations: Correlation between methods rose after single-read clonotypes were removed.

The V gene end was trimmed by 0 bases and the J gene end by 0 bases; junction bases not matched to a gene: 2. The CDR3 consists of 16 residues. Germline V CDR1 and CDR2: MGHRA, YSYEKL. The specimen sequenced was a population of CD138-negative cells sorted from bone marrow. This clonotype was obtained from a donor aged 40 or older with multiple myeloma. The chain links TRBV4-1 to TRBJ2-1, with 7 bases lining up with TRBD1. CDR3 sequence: CASSQDSGGSYNEQFF. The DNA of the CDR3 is TGCGCCAGCAGCCAAGATTCAGGGGGCTCCTACAATGAGCAGTTCTTC.